This T cell receptor (beta chain) came from a study of T-cell reconstitution after alpha-beta-depleted transplantation in children. The CDR3 has 16 amino acids. J gave up 1 base and V 2 bases, and 6 bases lay outside the gene matches. Germline V lookup: CDR1 MNHEY, CDR2 SVGAGI. Using unique molecular identifiers, the investigators prepared the TCRbeta library. TCRdb reanalysed the PCR reads using MiXCR and keeps one entry per CDR3 protein. Here the sample spans hundreds of thousands of distinct CDR3 sequences, 13% being singletons. The TCR comes from a human donor who donated a stem cell graft to a child with Fanconi anemia. The chain employs TRBV6-5 and TRBJ1-1; 8 nucleotides agree with TRBD1. The material was PBMCs, obtained from the stem cell graft. The CDR3 sequence: CASSYPGGTGNTEAFF. Written as DNA, the CDR3 is TGTGCCAGCAGTTACCCTGGAGGGACAGGGAACACTGAAGCTTTCTTT.